The sequence of this T cell receptor beta chain was determined in a study of T cell repertoires in cytomegalovirus infection. Study context: TCR beta signatures that were public indicated CMV infection and matching HLA type. Study-wide findings and caveats: Summed frequency of shared TCR beta families picked out CMV carriers who also had the relevant HLA. Ex vivo, HLA-C-restricted CMV-specific TCR beta clonotypes prevailed over the rest of the response.

MiXCR, run by TCRdb on the reads, gives a single entry per CDR3 protein. Found here are fewer than 550,000 distinct CDR3 sequences, over 9% of them singletons; the top ten hold 10%. The CDR3 is 12 residues long. Between the trimmed V and J ends, which lost 1 base and 4 bases, there was a span of 7 bases. The V gene's germline CDR1 is SQVTM and CDR2 ANQGSEA. A few counts support this clonotype. Its antigen is as yet unknown. V and J are TRBV29-1 and TRBJ1-2; no definite D call. The sample was PBMCs. This clonotype originated in a human donor in good health (CMV status not recorded). Some clones in this sample may be carry-over from other donors' samples. The CDR3 nucleotides read TGCAGCGTTGAAGCCAGCACCTATGGCTACACCTTC. Protein sequence: CSVEASTYGYTF.